This T cell receptor beta chain originates from a study of T cell responses to AZD1222 COVID-19 vaccine. The CDR3 length is 16 residues. The ends were cut back, 3 bases at V and 1 base at J, with 16 bases in the middle. Germline V gene lookup returns CDR1 MDHEN and CDR2 SYDVKM. Comments on this clone: The antigen remains undetermined.

Sequencing was performed with immunoSEQ multiplex PCR; in TCRdb, only in-frame clones are kept and a portion is missing. The data hold 100,000 to 130,000 clones, with roughly 90% observed a single time. Study conclusions and caveats: After the peak T cell response, and only then, were repertoires sampled. Close to half of all spike-specific TCRs reportedly target regions of the variants that are unmutated.

The V and J genes are TRBV28 and TRBJ2-7, with a weak D call TRBD1 (5 bases). The sequencing used peripheral blood, collected on day 0 of AZD1222 vaccination. This clonotype originated in an adult in good health. CDR3 loop: CASSFSQGVGSYEQYF. In DNA, the CDR3 is TGTGCCAGCAGTTTCTCTCAGGGCGTAGGGTCCTACGAGCAGTACTTC.